The next 21 T cell receptor beta chains were all read from a single sample in a study of blood T cells in healthy people across ages. The second PCR ran roughly 7 to 12 cycles with a sample-barcoded 5' primer and J-beta primers. MiXCR, run by TCRdb on the 5' RACE reads, gives a single entry per CDR3 protein. The sample holds roughly 1 million distinct CDR3 sequences; under 30% are singletons and the top ten take around 0.75%. This sample was shared with a second study, whose subject was T cells of mothers and their children.

The specimen was blood. These receptors came from a girl aged 2 to 9 in good health.

The chain links TRBV9 to TRBJ2-7; 10 bases match TRBD1. The V and J ends lost 3 bases and 6 bases, in that order; junction bases with no gene match: 9. Germline V gives CDR1 SGDLS, CDR2 YYNGEE. The CDR3 has 15 residues. CDR3 in amino acids: CASSALGQGIGEQYF. Here the CDR3 DNA reads TGTGCCAGCAGCGCGTTGGGACAGGGGATCGGCGAGCAGTACTTC.

This clonotype turned up a few times. The chain joins TRBV4-1 to TRBJ2-3, with 11 bases that match TRBD2. CDR1 MGHRA and CDR2 YSYEKL come from the germline V gene. V shed 1 base and J 0 bases; nucleotides not matched to a gene: 12. This CDR3 is built from 20 residues. The CDR3 spells CASSQGHLAGGFLSTDTQYF. The DNA of the CDR3 is TGCGCCAGCAGCCAAGGTCACCTAGCGGGAGGCTTTCTAAGCACAGATACGCAGTATTTT.

V gene TRBV29-1 combines with J gene TRBJ1-1; D is unresolved. Germline CDR1 SQVTM, CDR2 ANQGSEA. V was trimmed by 5 bases and J by 1 base, leaving 11 bases between them. The CDR3 has 13 amino acids. The CDR3 region has the DNA TGCAGCGTTTTCCTTCCGACGAACACTGAAGCTTTCTTT. Residues: CSVFLPTNTEAFF.

The rearrangement joins TRBV4-1 to TRBJ1-1, with 7 bases that match TRBD1. The CDR3 covers 16 residues. Per germline, CDR1 MGHRA and CDR2 YSYEKL. V shed 0 bases and J 7 bases; nucleotides not matched to a gene: 11. CDR3 nucleotide sequence: TGCGCCAGCAGCCAAGAAGGGGGCCGGGGGGGACTTGAAGCTTTCTTT. Residues: CASSQEGGRGGLEAFF.

This clonotype was detected only a few times. The rearrangement joins TRBV29-1 to TRBJ2-1, with D possibly TRBD1 on 6 matching bases. Germline lookup yields CDR1 SQVTM and CDR2 ANQGSEA. The CDR3 sequence is 15 residues long. Trimming stripped 3 bases from V and 4 bases from J, with 16 bases between. The CDR3 loop is CSVEGVIGTYNEQFF. Written as DNA, the CDR3 is TGCAGCGTTGAGGGGGTCATCGGGACATACAATGAGCAGTTCTTC.

The chain uses TRBV12-5 and TRBJ1-1; D is perhaps TRBD1 (6 bases). Germline V CDR1 and CDR2: LGHNT, FRNRAP. V was trimmed by 0 bases and J by 2 bases, leaving 19 bases between them. The CDR3 has 18 residues. Written as DNA, the CDR3 is TGTGCTAGTGGTTTGGTAATGGCACCCGAGGGGGGTAACACTGAAGCTTTCTTT. It codes for CASGLVMAPEGGNTEAFF.

V usage is TRBV21-1 and J usage is TRBJ2-4; the tabulated D call, TRBD2, remains unverified against the DNA. TRBV21-1 is flagged as a pseudogene. This CDR3 comprises 16 residues. The chain's CDR3 is CASSNEAGVPKNIQYF. The CDR3 DNA sequence: TGTGCCAGCAGCAACGAAGCGGGAGTGCCCAAAAACATTCAGTACTTC.

This clonotype came up a few times. The V gene is TRBV25-1, the J gene TRBJ1-1; weak D call: TRBD1 (5 bases). The CDR3 consists of 12 residues. The V and J ends lost 7 bases and 7 bases respectively, with 13 bases between them. Germline V gene data show CDR1 as MGHDK and CDR2 as SYGVNS. The CDR3 DNA is TGTGCCAGCACCGAGCTGGGGCGTGAAGCTTTCTTT. It yields the protein CASTELGREAFF.

CDR3 nucleotides: TGTGTCCGCAGTTTATCGTTTGACTACGAGCAGTACTTC. Its translation: CVRSLSFDYEQYF. This chain uses TRBV28 with TRBJ2-5, with D unclear. The J call may be in error: the DNA end matches TRBJ2-7 better. The CDR3 length is 13 residues. Germline V gene lookup returns CDR1 MDHEN and CDR2 SYDVKM.

The sample holds a few counts of this clonotype. A read error is likely, as this CDR3 ends without the conserved phenylalanine or tryptophan. V is TRBV29-1 and J is TRBJ2-7; 9 bases line up with TRBD2. The CDR3 is 13 amino acids. Trimming at V came to 2 bases and at J to 5 bases, leaving 4 bases not matched to a gene. CDR1 is SQVTM, CDR2 ANQGSEA, per germline. The DNA of the CDR3 is TGCAGCGTTGAAAGCGGGGGGCCAAACGAGCAGTACCTC. This sequence encodes CSVESGGPNEQYL.

The rearrangement uses TRBV7-8 and TRBJ2-6, with a tentative D call TRBD1 (5 bases). This CDR3 region has 15 residues. V lost 3 bases and J 4 bases, leaving 10 bases between the germline ends. Per the germline V gene, CDR1 is SGHVS and CDR2 is FQNEAQ. The CDR3 DNA reads as TGTGCCAGCAGCTTGACAGATGCCGGGGCCAACGTCCTGACTTTC. Encoded protein: CASSLTDAGANVLTF.

This chain connects TRBV29-1 to TRBJ2-5; 9 positions agree with TRBD1. The last part of the DNA fits TRBJ2-7 better; the J call may be wrong. The CDR3 runs 13 residues. Germline CDR1 reads SQVTM; CDR2 reads ANQGSEA. The CDR3 sequence is CSVAAGTGFEQYF. The DNA for the CDR3 is TGCAGCGTCGCCGCCGGGACAGGGTTCGAGCAGTACTTC.

This chain connects TRBV29-1 to TRBJ2-7, with D unresolved. CDR1 and CDR2 (germline): SQVTM, ANQGSEA. The V end lost 7 bases, the J end lost 5 bases, and 18 bases lay between the germline ends. The CDR3 consists of 13 residues. The CDR3 nucleotides read TGCAGCGGAGGCCAGCGATTGGGGAACGAGCAGTACTTC. Encoded protein: CSGGQRLGNEQYF.

In this sample, this clonotype turned up a few times. The rearrangement links TRBV7-2 to TRBJ1-1; D unresolved. Trimming took 1 base from V and 8 from J, leaving 17 bases between them. Germline CDR1 reads SGHTA; CDR2 reads FQGNSA. This CDR3 spans 15 amino acids. The CDR3 DNA reads as TGTGCCAGCAGCTTAGTGTCGGTTAATGGCGCCGAAGCTTTCTTT. Its protein product is CASSLVSVNGAEAFF.

This clonotype has only a few counts. One end of the junction fails to match germline, which may point to a read error. The chain couples TRBV5-1 to TRBJ1-2, with 7 bases identical to TRBD1. Germline V gene data show CDR1 as SGHRS and CDR2 as YFSETQ. The CDR3 length is 14 residues. The chain's CDR3 is CASSSRQGSDGCTF. CDR3 nucleotides: TGCGCCAGCAGCAGCCGACAGGGCTCCGATGGCTGCACCTTC.

V and J are TRBV11-3 and TRBJ2-2; D unclear. Germline loops: CDR1 SGHNT, CDR2 YENEEA. Trimming took 5 bases from V and 7 from J, leaving 8 bases between them. There are 12 residues in the CDR3. CDR3 region: CASSPSDGELFF. The DNA of the CDR3 is TGTGCCAGCAGCCCATCGGACGGGGAGCTGTTTTTT.

This clonotype was recorded a few times. This CDR3 is CASSFPIRNTIYF. Written as DNA, the CDR3 is TGTGCCAGCAGCTTTCCGATTAGAAACACCATATATTTT. The chain is built from TRBV7-6 and TRBJ1-3; D is unresolved. Trimming removed 3 bases from V and 5 bases from J, with 8 bases in between. CDR3 length: 13 residues. Germline CDR1 SGHVS, CDR2 FNYEAQ.

About this clonotype: A junction boundary mismatches the germline segment, possibly from a read error. The V and J genes are TRBV4-3 and TRBJ1-5; D is possibly TRBD1 (6 bases). The germline CDR1 and CDR2 sequences are LGHNA and YSLEER. CDR3 length: 15 residues. The CDR3 sequence is CVSSQVRGRNQPQHF. DNA for the CDR3: TGCGTCAGCAGCCAAGTTAGGGGGAGGAATCAGCCCCAGCATTTT.

This clonotype was seen only a few times. This chain uses TRBV20-1 with TRBJ1-4, with D unresolved. V shed 0 bases and J shed 3 bases, with 11 bases lying between them. The V gene's germline CDR1 is DFQATT and CDR2 SNEGSKA (reference sequence). The CDR3 is made up of 15 amino acids. CDR3 DNA: TGCAGTGCTAGAGATTCCCGGGCGGCTAATGAAAAACTGTTTTTT. Translated, it gives CSARDSRAANEKLFF.

V is TRBV3-1 and J is TRBJ1-1; D is unresolved. Germline V gene lookup returns CDR1 LGHDT and CDR2 YNNKEL (reference sequence). With 0 bases removed from V and 7 bases from J, the gap between germline ends came to 12 bases. This CDR3 contains 14 residues. The CDR3 nucleotides read TGTGCCAGCAGCCAAGACGAAATATGGGGTGAAGCTTTCTTT. Its translation: CASSQDEIWGEAFF.

The table lists this clonotype with a few counts. V and J are TRBV29-1 and TRBJ2-7; 8 nucleotides match TRBD1. CDR3 length: 12 amino acids. Looked up from germline, CDR1 is SQVTM and CDR2 is ANQGSEA. J lost 2 bases, V lost 7 bases, and 4 bases had no gene match. CDR3 loop: CSAMTGAYEQYF. CDR3 coding DNA: TGCAGCGCCATGACAGGGGCCTACGAGCAGTACTTC.